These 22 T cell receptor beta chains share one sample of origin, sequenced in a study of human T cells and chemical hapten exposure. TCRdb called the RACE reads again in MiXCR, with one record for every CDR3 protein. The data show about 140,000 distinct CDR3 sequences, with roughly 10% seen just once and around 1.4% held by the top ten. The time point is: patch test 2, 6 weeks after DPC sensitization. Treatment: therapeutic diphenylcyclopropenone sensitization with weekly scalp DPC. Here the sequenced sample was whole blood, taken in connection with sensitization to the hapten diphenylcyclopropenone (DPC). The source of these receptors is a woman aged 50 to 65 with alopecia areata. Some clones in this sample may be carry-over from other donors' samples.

CDR3 nucleotide sequence: TGTGCCAGCAGCCCCGGGTATAATTCACCCCTCCACTTT. Its translation is CASSPGYNSPLHF. V gene TRBV7-6 combines with J gene TRBJ1-6; D uncertain. This CDR3 spans 13 amino acids. The germline V and J ends were trimmed by 5 bases and 4 bases, with 6 bases remaining between them. The germline V gene has CDR1 SGHVS and CDR2 FNYEAQ.

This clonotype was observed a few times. Written as DNA, the CDR3 is TGCGCCAGCAGCTTGGGTTTAGCGGGGATATACGAGCAGTACTTC. This encodes CASSLGLAGIYEQYF. V gene TRBV5-1 combines with J gene TRBJ2-7, with TRBD2 matching over 8 bases. Germline V lookup: CDR1 SGHRS, CDR2 YFSETQ. This CDR3 is 15 amino acids long. Trimming cost V 0 bases and J 4 bases; bases outside gene matches: 6.

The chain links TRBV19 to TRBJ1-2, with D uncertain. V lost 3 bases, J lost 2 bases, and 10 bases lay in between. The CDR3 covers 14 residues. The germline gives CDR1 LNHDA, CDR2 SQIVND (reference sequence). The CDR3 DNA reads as TGTGCCAGTAGTATCTCCCCCACGAACTATGGCTACACCTTC. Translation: CASSISPTNYGYTF. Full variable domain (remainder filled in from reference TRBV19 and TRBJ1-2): DGGITQSPKYLFRKEGQNVTLSCEQNLNHDAMYWYRQDPGQGLRLIYYSQIVNDFQKGDIAEGYSVSREKKESFPLTVTSAQKNPTAFYLCASSISPTNYGYTFGSGTRLTVV.

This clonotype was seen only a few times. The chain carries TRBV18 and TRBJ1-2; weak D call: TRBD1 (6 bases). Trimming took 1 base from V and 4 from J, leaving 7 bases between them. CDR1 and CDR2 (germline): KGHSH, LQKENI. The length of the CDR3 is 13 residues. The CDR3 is CASSPQDSYGYTF. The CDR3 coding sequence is TGTGCCAGCTCACCACAGGACAGCTATGGCTACACCTTC. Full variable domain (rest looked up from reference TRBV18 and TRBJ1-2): NAGVMQNPRHLVRRRGQEARLRCSPMKGHSHVYWYRQLPEEGLKFMVYLQKENIIDESGMPKERFSAEFPKEGPSILRIQQVVRGDSAAYFCASSPQDSYGYTFGSGTRLTVV.

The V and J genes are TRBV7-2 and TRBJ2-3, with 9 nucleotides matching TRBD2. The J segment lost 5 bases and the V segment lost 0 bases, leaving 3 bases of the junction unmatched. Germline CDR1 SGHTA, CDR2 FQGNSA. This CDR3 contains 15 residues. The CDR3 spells CASSLAGREGDTQYF. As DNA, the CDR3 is TGTGCCAGCAGCTTAGCGGGGCGGGAGGGAGATACGCAGTATTTT.

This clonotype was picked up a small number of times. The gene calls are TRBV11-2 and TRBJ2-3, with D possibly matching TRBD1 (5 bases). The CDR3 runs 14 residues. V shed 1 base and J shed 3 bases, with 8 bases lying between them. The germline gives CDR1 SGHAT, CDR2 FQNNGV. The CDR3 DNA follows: TGTGCCAGCAGCTTAGGCAGGGAAACAGATACGCAGTATTTT. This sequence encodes CASSLGRETDTQYF.

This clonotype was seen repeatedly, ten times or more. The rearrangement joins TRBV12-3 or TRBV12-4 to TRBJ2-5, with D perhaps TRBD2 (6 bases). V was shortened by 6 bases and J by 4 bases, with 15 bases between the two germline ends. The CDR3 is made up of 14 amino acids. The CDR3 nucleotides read TGTGCCAGCAGCCACCTAGCGTCTGGAGAGACCCAGTACTTC. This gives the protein CASSHLASGETQYF.

CDR3 sequence reads: CASSPYSYTEAFF. The DNA for the CDR3 is TGTGCCAGCAGTCCTTACTCGTACACTGAAGCTTTCTTT. V usage is TRBV28 and J usage is TRBJ1-1; D ambiguous. V lost 5 bases and J 3 bases, leaving 10 bases between the germline ends. The germline V gene has CDR1 MDHEN and CDR2 SYDVKM. The CDR3 sequence is 13 residues long.

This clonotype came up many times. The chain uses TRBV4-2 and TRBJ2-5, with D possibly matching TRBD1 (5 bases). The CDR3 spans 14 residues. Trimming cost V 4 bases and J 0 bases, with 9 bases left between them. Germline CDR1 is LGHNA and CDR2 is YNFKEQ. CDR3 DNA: TGTGCCAGCAGCCGAGCAGGGTACCAAGAGACCCAGTACTTC. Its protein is CASSRAGYQETQYF.

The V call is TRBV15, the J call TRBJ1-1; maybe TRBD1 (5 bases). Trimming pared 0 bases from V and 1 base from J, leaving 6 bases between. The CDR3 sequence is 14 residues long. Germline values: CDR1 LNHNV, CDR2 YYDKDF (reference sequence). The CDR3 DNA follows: TGTGCCACCAGCAGAGACAGGGCGAACACTGAAGCTTTCTTT. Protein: CATSRDRANTEAFF.

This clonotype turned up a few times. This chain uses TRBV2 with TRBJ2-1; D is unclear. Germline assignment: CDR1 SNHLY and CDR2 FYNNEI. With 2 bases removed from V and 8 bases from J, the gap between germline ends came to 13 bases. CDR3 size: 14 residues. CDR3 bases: TGTGCCAGCAGTGAACAAGGGATTACGGATGAGCAGTTCTTC. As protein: CASSEQGITDEQFF.

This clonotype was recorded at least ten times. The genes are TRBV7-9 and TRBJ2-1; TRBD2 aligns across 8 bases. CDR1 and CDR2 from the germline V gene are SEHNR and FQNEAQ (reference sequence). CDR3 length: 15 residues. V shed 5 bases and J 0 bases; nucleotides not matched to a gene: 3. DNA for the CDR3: TGTGCCAGCAGCAAAAGCGGGAGCTCCTACAATGAGCAGTTCTTC. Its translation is CASSKSGSSYNEQFF.

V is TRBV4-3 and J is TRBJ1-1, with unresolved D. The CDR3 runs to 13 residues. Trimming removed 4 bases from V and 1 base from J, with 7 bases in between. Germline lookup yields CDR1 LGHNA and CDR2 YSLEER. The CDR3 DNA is TGCGCCAGCAGCCCTGGAGGGAACACTGAAGCTTTCTTT. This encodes CASSPGGNTEAFF.

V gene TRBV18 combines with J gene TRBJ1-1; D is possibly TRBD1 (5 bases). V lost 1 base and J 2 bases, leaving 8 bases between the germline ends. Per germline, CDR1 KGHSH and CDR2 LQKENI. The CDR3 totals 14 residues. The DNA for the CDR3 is TGTGCCAGCTCACCACAGGGACCCAACACTGAAGCTTTCTTT. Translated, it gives CASSPQGPNTEAFF.

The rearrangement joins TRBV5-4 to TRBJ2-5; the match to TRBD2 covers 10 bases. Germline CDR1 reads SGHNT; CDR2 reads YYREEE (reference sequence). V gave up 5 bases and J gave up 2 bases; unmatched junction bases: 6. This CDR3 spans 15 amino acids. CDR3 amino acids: CASRRVAGGQETQYF. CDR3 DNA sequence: TGTGCCAGCAGGCGGGTAGCGGGAGGTCAAGAGACCCAGTACTTC.

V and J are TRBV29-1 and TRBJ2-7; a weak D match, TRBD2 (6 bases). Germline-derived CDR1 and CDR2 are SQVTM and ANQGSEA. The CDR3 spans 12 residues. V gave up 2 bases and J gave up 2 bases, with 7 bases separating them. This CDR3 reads CSVETGAYEQYF. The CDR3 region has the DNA TGCAGCGTTGAAACGGGAGCCTACGAGCAGTACTTC.

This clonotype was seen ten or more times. The CDR3 protein is CAGNRERTGELFF. CDR3 nucleotides: TGTGCCGGTAACAGGGAGCGGACCGGGGAGCTGTTTTTT. This chain connects TRBV2 to TRBJ2-2, with a tentative D call TRBD1 (6 bases). Per germline, CDR1 SNHLY and CDR2 FYNNEI. The CDR3 contains 13 residues. V gave up 11 bases and J gave up 5 bases, with 15 bases separating them. The full variable domain, in which reference TRBV2 and TRBJ2-2 provide the parts outside the CDR3, is EPEVTQTPSHQVTQMGQEVILRCVPISNHLYFYWYRQILGQKVEFLVSFYNNEISEKSEIFDDQFSVERPDGSNFTLKIRSTKLEDSAMYFCAGNRERTGELFFGEGSRLTVL.

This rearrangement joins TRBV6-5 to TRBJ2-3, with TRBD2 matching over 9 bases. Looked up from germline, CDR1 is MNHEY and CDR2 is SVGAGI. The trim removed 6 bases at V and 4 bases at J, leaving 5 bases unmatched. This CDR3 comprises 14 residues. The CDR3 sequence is CASRVAGVADTQYF. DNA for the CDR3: TGTGCCAGCAGGGTAGCGGGAGTGGCAGATACGCAGTATTTT.

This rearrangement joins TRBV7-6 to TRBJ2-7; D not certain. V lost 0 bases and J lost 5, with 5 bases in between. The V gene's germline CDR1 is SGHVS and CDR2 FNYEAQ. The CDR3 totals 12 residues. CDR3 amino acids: CASSLAFNEQYF. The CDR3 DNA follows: TGTGCCAGCAGCTTAGCGTTCAACGAGCAGTACTTC. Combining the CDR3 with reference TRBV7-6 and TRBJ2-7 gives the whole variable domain GAGVSQSPRYKVTKRGQDVALRCDPISGHVSLYWYRQALGQGPEFLTYFNYEAQQDKSGLPNDRFSAERPEGSISTLTIQRTEQRDSAMYRCASSLAFNEQYFGPGTRLTVT.

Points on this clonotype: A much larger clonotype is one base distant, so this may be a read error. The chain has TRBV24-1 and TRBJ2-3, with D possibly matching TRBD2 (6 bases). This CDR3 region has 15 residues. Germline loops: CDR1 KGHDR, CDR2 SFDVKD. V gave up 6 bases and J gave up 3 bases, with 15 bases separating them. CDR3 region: CATSSGISGTDTQYF. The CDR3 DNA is TGTGCCACCAGTTCCGGGATTAGCGGTACAGATACGCAGTATTTT.

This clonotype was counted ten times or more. CDR3 sequence (DNA): TGCAGCGTTGCGGGAGTGCGCGAGCAGTACTTC. Translation: CSVAGVREQYF. This chain connects TRBV29-1 to TRBJ2-7; D possibly corresponds to TRBD2 (6 bases). Germline-derived CDR1 and CDR2 are SQVTM and ANQGSEA. This CDR3 has 11 amino acids. Trimming shortened V by 4 bases and J by 6 bases, and 10 bases separated the two germline ends.

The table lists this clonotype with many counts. The chain's CDR3 is CASSGGPAQYF. CDR3 in DNA: TGTGCCAGCAGCGGAGGGCCGGCGCAGTATTTT. The chain combines TRBV6-2 or TRBV6-3 with TRBJ2-3; D possibly corresponds to TRBD2 (6 bases). CDR1 is MNHEY and CDR2 is SVGEGT in the germline V gene. The CDR3 runs 11 residues. V lost 6 bases and J lost 10, with 11 bases in between.